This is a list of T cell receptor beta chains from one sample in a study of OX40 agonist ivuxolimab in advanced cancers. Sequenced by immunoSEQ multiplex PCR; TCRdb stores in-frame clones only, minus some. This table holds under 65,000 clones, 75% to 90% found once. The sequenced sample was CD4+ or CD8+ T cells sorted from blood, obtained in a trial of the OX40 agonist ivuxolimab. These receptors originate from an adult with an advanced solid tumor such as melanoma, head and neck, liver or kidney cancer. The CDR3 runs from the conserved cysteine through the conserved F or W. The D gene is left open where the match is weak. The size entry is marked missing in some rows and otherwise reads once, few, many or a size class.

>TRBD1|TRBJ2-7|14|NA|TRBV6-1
TGTGCCAGCAGTGAGGGGACAGGGCCCTACGAGCAGTACTTC
CASSEGTGPYEQYF
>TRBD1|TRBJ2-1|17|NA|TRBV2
TGTGCCAGCAGTGTAAGGGGTACAGGGGGCGGCTACAATGAGCAGTTCTTC
CASSVRGTGGGYNEQFF
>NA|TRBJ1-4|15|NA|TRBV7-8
TGTGCCAGCAGCTTTCAGGGCCTGAATAATGAAAAACTGTTTTTT
CASSFQGLNNEKLFF
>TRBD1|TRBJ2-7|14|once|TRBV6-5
TGTGCCAGCAGTGTTTCCGGGACAGCCTACGAGCAGTACTTC
CASSVSGTAYEQYF
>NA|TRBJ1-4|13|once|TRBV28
TGTGCCAGCCGGGGGGCGCGGGGTGAAAAACTGTTTTTT
CASRGARGEKLFF
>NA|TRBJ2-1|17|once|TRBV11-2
TGTGCCAGCAGCGCCTTACATGGGCCCCATATATACAATGAGCAGTTCTTC
CASSALHGPHIYNEQFF
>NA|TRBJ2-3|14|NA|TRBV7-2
TGTGCCAGCACTCTACTAGCTTTCGGAGATACGCAGTATTTT
CASTLLAFGDTQYF
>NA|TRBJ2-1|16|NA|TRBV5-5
TGTGCCAGCAGGCCCCCTCTAGGTAGCGCCTACAATGAGCAGTTCTTC
CASRPPLGSAYNEQFF
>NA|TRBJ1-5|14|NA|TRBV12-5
TGTGCTAGTCAAGCGGCAGGGAGCAATCAGCCCCAGCATTTT
CASQAAGSNQPQHF
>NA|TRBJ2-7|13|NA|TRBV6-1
TGTGCCAGCAGTGAAGCGCTGCCCTACGAGCAGTACTTC
CASSEALPYEQYF
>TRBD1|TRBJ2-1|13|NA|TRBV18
TGTGCCAGCTCACTAGAGAACCGGGACAGGGGGTTCTTC
CASSLENRDRGFF
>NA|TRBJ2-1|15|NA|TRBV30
TGTGCCTGGAGTGAGGGGGGAGGGGGCTACAATGAGCAGTTCTTC
CAWSEGGGGYNEQFF
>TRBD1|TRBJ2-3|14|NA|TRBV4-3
TGCGCCAGCAGTATGGGACAGGGCACAGATACGCAGTATTTT
CASSMGQGTDTQYF
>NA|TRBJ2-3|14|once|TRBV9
TGTGCCAGCAGCGTAGGCCCAGTCACAGATACGCAGTATTTT
CASSVGPVTDTQYF
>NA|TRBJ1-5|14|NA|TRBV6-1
TGTGCCAGCGGAGCCAGGCTCGGGGATCAGCCCCAGCATTTT
CASGARLGDQPQHF
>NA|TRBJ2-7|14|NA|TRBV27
TGTGCCACCAAGACACTATTTAGCTCCTACGAGCAGTACTTC
CATKTLFSSYEQYF
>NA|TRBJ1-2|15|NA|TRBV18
TGTGCCAGCTCACCACGGGAGAGGTCTTCTGGTGGCTACACCTTC
CASSPRERSSGGYTF
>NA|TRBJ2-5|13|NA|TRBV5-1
TGCGCCAGCAGCTTGGTTCTAGAGGAGACCCAGTACTTC
CASSLVLEETQYF
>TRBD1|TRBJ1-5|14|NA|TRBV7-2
TGTGCCAGCAGCCCAGGGGGCGTGAATCAGCCCCAGCATTTT
CASSPGGVNQPQHF
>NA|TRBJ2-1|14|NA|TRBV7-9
TGTGCCAGTAAGGTCGGGGGCGGCTACAATGAGCAGTTCTTC
CASKVGGGYNEQFF
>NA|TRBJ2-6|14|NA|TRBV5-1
TGCGCCAGCAGCTCAACTCCTGGGGCCAACGTCCTGACTTTC
CASSSTPGANVLTF
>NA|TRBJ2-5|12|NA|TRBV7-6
TGTGCCAGCAGCTCAGTTACAGAGACCCAGTACTTC
CASSSVTETQYF
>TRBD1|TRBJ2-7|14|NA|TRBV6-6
TGTGCCAGCAGTTACGAGGCAGGGGGCTTCGAGCAGTACTTC
CASSYEAGGFEQYF
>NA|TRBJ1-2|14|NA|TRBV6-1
TGTGCCAGCAGGCATATCGATCACAGGGATGGCTACACCTTC
CASRHIDHRDGYTF
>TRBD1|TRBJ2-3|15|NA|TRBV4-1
TGCGCCAGCAGCCGGGACAGCGCCTCGACAGATACGCAGTATTTT
CASSRDSASTDTQYF
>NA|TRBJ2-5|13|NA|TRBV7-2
TGTGCCAGCAGCCCAACGCCAGGAGAGACCCAGTACTTC
CASSPTPGETQYF
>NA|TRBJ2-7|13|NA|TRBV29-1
TGCAGCGGGAGGGAGTCGAGTGGAAGTGAGCAGTACTTC
CSGRESSGSEQYF
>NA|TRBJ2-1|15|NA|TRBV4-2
TGTGCCAGCAGCCAAGGGCCGGGGGACCACAATGAGCAGTTCTTC
CASSQGPGDHNEQFF
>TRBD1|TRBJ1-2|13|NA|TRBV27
TGTGCCAGCAGCCGGACAGGGAACTATGGCTACACCTTC
CASSRTGNYGYTF
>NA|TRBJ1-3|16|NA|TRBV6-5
TGTGCCAGCAGTTTCGACCTTGGGACGGTCGGAAACACCATATATTTT
CASSFDLGTVGNTIYF
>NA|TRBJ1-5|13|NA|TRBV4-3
TGCGCCAGCAGCCAAGATTTGACAAGCCCGAGGCATTTT
CASSQDLTSPRHF
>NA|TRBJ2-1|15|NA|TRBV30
TGTGCCTGGAGTGCCGCAGGTAGTAACTACAATGAGCAGTTCTTC
CAWSAAGSNYNEQFF
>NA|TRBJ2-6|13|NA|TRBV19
TGTGCCAGTTATAATTCCGGGGCCAACGTCCTGACTTTC
CASYNSGANVLTF
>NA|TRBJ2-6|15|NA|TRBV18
TGTGCCAGCTCACCAGGTCTCGGGGGGGCCAACGTCCTGACTTTC
CASSPGLGGANVLTF
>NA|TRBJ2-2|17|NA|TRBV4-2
TGTGCCAGCAGCCATATTACGGGGGGCCGTCTAGCCGGGGAGCTGTTTTTT
CASSHITGGRLAGELFF
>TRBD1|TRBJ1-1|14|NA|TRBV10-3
TGTGCCATCAGGGGGACAGGGGAGAACACTGAAGCTTTCTTT
CAIRGTGENTEAFF
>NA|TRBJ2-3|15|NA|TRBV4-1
TGCGCCAGCAGCCTCCGGGACGGCATCACAGATACGCAGTATTTT
CASSLRDGITDTQYF
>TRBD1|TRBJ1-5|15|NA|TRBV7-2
TGTGCCAGCAGCTTAGTACACAGGGGGCATCAGCCCCAGCATTTT
CASSLVHRGHQPQHF
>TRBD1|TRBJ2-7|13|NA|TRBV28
TGTGCCAGCAAGGGGGCTTTCTCCTACGAGCAGTACTTC
CASKGAFSYEQYF
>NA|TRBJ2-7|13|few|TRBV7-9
TGTGCCAGCAGCCCCGGGGGACCCTACGAGCAGTACTTC
CASSPGGPYEQYF
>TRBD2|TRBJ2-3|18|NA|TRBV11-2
TGTGCCAGCAGACTCCGGACTAGCGGGGGACTTAGCACAGATACGCAGTATTTT
CASRLRTSGGLSTDTQYF
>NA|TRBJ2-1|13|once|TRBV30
TGTGCCTGGAGTGCTAGCTTTGGGAGTGAGCAGTTCTTC
CAWSASFGSEQFF
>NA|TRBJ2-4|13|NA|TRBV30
TGTGCCTGGAGTGTACGAGGGGGAGAAGTTCAGTACTTC
CAWSVRGGEVQYF
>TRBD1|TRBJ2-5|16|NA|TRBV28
TGTGCCAGCAGTTTATGGGGACAGGGGCCTCAAGAGACCCAGTACTTC
CASSLWGQGPQETQYF
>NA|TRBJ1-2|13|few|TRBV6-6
TGTGCCAGCAACCCCAGGGGCGATGATGGCTACACCTTC
CASNPRGDDGYTF
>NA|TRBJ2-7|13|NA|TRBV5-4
TGTGCCAGCAGCCGTGACACGTCCTACGAGCAGTACTTC
CASSRDTSYEQYF
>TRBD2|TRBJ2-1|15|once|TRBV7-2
TGTGCCAGCAGCCGGGGGGTAGTTGGCTACAATGAGCAGTTCTTC
CASSRGVVGYNEQFF
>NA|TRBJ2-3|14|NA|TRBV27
TGTGCCAGCAGCCAGGGACTTAGCACAGATACGCAGTATTTT
CASSQGLSTDTQYF